Presented here are 29 T cell receptor beta chains from one specimen sequenced in a study of technical replicates of blood from a few donors. Profiling relied on immunoSEQ multiplex PCR, and the TCRdb table lists in-frame clones only, not all of them. There are tens of thousands of clones in the sample; approximately 96% occur only once, and approximately 0.32% lies in the top ten. Source material: T cells isolated from PBMCs. The receptors stem from a human donor in good health.

The chain is built from TRBV28 and TRBJ1-2; D call uncertain. The CDR3 has 12 residues. In germline, CDR1 is MDHEN, CDR2 SYDVKM. The ends were cut back, 4 bases at V and 3 bases at J, with 6 bases in the middle. In DNA, the CDR3 is TGTGCCAGCAGTTCGGTGGACTATGGCTACACCTTC. Its translation is CASSSVDYGYTF.

The V call is TRBV29-1, the J call TRBJ1-3; D is unclear. Germline V gene data show CDR1 as SQVTM and CDR2 as ANQGSEA. The CDR3 covers 13 residues. V lost 7 bases to trimming and J lost 2 bases, with 12 bases between them. This chain's CDR3 is CSDQRSTGNTIYF. CDR3 nucleotide sequence: TGCAGCGACCAACGGAGTACTGGAAACACCATATATTTT.

The chain is built from TRBV11-3 and TRBJ1-1; D may be TRBD1 (5 bases). With 5 bases removed from V and 6 bases from J, the gap between germline ends came to 10 bases. The CDR3 extends over 12 amino acids. The germline CDR1 and CDR2 sequences are SGHNT and YENEEA. The CDR3 sequence is CASSPEQAEAFF. The CDR3 DNA reads TGTGCCAGCAGCCCCGAACAGGCTGAAGCTTTCTTT.

The gene calls are TRBV5-1 and TRBJ2-3; 10 nucleotides agree with TRBD2. V gave up 0 bases and J gave up 1 base; unmatched junction bases: 2. Germline CDR1 SGHRS, CDR2 YFSETQ. The CDR3 runs 16 residues. CDR3 amino acids: CASSLGSGRGTDTQYF. The CDR3, as DNA: TGCGCCAGCAGCTTGGGAAGCGGGAGGGGCACAGATACGCAGTATTTT. Based on the CDR3 plus reference TRBV5-1 and TRBJ2-3, the full variable domain is KAGVTQTPRYLIKTRGQQVTLSCSPISGHRSVSWYQQTPGQGLQFLFEYFSETQRNKGNFPGRFSGRQFSNSRSEMNVSTLELGDSALYLCASSLGSGRGTDTQYFGPGTRLTVL.

The chain couples TRBV19 to TRBJ1-5, with TRBD1 identical over 8 bases. Germline V gene data show CDR1 as LNHDA and CDR2 as SQIVND (reference sequence). J gave up 5 bases and V 1 base, and 4 bases lay outside the gene matches. The CDR3 consists of 15 residues. This CDR3 is CASSIGQDRDQPQHF. In DNA form, the CDR3 reads TGTGCCAGTAGTATAGGCCAGGACAGGGATCAGCCCCAGCATTTT. The variable domain in full, completed from reference TRBV19 and TRBJ1-5, reads DGGITQSPKYLFRKEGQNVTLSCEQNLNHDAMYWYRQDPGQGLRLIYYSQIVNDFQKGDIAEGYSVSREKKESFPLTVTSAQKNPTAFYLCASSIGQDRDQPQHFGDGTRLSIL.

The chain is built from TRBV7-8 and TRBJ2-7; D perhaps matches TRBD1 (6 bases). This CDR3 has 17 amino acids. V was cut by 7 bases and J by 0 bases, with 22 bases left in between. The germline V gene encodes CDR1 SGHVS and CDR2 FQNEAQ. The CDR3 nucleotides are TGTGCCAGCAACCTACAAGAGGGGGAGAGTCTCTCCTACGAGCAGTACTTC. Its protein is CASNLQEGESLSYEQYF.

The table lists this clone with a few counts. The chain employs TRBV5-1 and TRBJ2-3; D not resolved. V was pared by 1 base and J by 4 bases, with 16 bases between. CDR1 is SGHRS and CDR2 is YFSETQ in the germline V gene. The CDR3 covers 16 residues. The CDR3 here is CASSLSGGALPDTQYF. Written as DNA, the CDR3 is TGCGCCAGCAGCTTGTCTGGTGGAGCTCTCCCAGATACGCAGTATTTT.

The V gene is TRBV28, the J gene TRBJ2-4; 9 bases agree with TRBD1. Trimming at V came to 4 bases and at J to 3 bases, leaving 10 bases not matched to a gene. The CDR3 has 17 residues. Germline V CDR1 and CDR2: MDHEN, SYDVKM. CDR3: CASSSSGTGMSKNIQYF. The CDR3 DNA is TGTGCCAGCAGTTCATCCGGGACAGGGATGAGCAAAAACATTCAGTACTTC.

The CDR3 loop reads CASSLGRLNTEAFF. Here the CDR3 DNA reads TGTGCCAGCAGCTTGGGCAGGCTGAACACTGAAGCTTTCTTT. V gene TRBV5-4 combines with J gene TRBJ1-1; unclear D gene. CDR1 SGHNT and CDR2 YYREEE come from the germline V gene (reference sequence). The CDR3 loop spans 14 amino acids. V gave up 0 bases and J gave up 0 bases, with 6 bases separating them.

The rearrangement joins TRBV2 to TRBJ1-4, with D possibly being TRBD1 (6 bases). Germline-derived CDR1 and CDR2 are SNHLY and FYNNEI. The CDR3 extends over 13 amino acids. The V end lost 3 bases, the J end lost 4 bases, and 6 bases lay between the germline ends. The CDR3 is CASSDRGNEKLFF. As DNA, the CDR3 is TGTGCCAGCAGTGACAGGGGTAATGAAAAACTGTTTTTT.

The gene calls are TRBV2 and TRBJ1-5; perhaps TRBD1 as D (5 bases). The V gene's germline CDR1 is SNHLY and CDR2 FYNNEI. This CDR3 region has 15 residues. Trimming took off 4 bases at V and 7 bases at J, with 17 bases between the two ends. In DNA, the CDR3 is TGTGCCAGCAGTGCGGGCAGGGCAGTAGGACAGCCCCAGCATTTT. Translation: CASSAGRAVGQPQHF.

The chain is built from TRBV28 and TRBJ2-7, with TRBD2 matching over 10 bases. Germline V gene sequence: CDR1 MDHEN, CDR2 SYDVKM. Losses at the gene ends were 2 bases for V and 4 bases for J; bases not matched to a gene: 8. The CDR3 is 16 amino acids. The CDR3 DNA reads as TGTGCCAGCAGTTTAGCAACTCTAGCGGGAGCTTACGAGCAGTACTTC. Residues: CASSLATLAGAYEQYF.

The CDR3 DNA sequence: TGTGCCATCTCGCCAGGGGGCGCTGTCTACGAGCAGTACTTC. This sequence encodes CAISPGGAVYEQYF. This rearrangement joins TRBV10-3 to TRBJ2-7; 8 positions match TRBD1. Germline V gives CDR1 ENHRY, CDR2 SYGVKD. The CDR3 runs 14 residues. V trimming: 8 bases; J trimming: 3 bases; junction bases outside the gene matches: 9.

The chain carries TRBV18 and TRBJ1-2; TRBD1 agrees at 9 bases. The CDR3 consists of 13 residues. Germline-derived CDR1 and CDR2 are KGHSH and LQKENI. Trimming took 3 bases from V and 4 from J; bases not matched to a gene: 0. The chain's CDR3 is CASSPTGGYGYTF. CDR3 nucleotides: TGTGCCAGCTCACCGACAGGGGGCTATGGCTACACCTTC.

About this clone: Other DNA sequences in the same sample also yield this CDR3. The V gene is TRBV20-1, the J gene TRBJ2-7; D unresolved. The CDR3 is 10 amino acids. Trimming pared 3 bases from V and 3 bases from J, leaving 3 bases between. The germline V gene has CDR1 DFQATT and CDR2 SNEGSKA (reference sequence). Written as DNA, the CDR3 is TGCAGTGCTAGCAGCTACGAGCAGTACTTC. Its translation: CSASSYEQYF.

The rearrangement links TRBV5-4 to TRBJ2-2; 8 bases are a match to TRBD1. J was trimmed by 1 base and V by 7 bases; bases with no gene match: 6. The CDR3 runs 15 residues. Germline V gene data show CDR1 as SGHNT and CDR2 as YYREEE (reference sequence). CDR3 region: CASAAGTGNTGELFF. Written as DNA, the CDR3 is TGTGCCAGCGCGGCGGGGACAGGGAACACCGGGGAGCTGTTTTTT.

CDR3 sequence (DNA): TGTGCCAGTTCGTCCGGGACTAGCGGTATCACAGATACGCAGTATTTT. The encoded protein is CASSSGTSGITDTQYF. The chain couples TRBV19 to TRBJ2-3, with 11 positions matching TRBD2. This CDR3 comprises 16 residues. The germline V gene has CDR1 LNHDA and CDR2 SQIVND (reference sequence). Losses at the gene ends were 8 bases for V and 2 bases for J; bases not matched to a gene: 9.

The J gene is TRBJ2-1, the V gene TRBV27, with 12 bases matching TRBD2. The trim removed 7 bases at V and 8 bases at J, leaving 6 bases unmatched. Germline CDR1 MNHEY, CDR2 SMNVEV (reference sequence). The length of the CDR3 is 14 residues. The CDR3 region is CASTPLAGGDEQFF. The CDR3 DNA is TGTGCCAGCACCCCACTAGCGGGAGGAGATGAGCAGTTCTTC.

The J gene is TRBJ2-5, the V gene TRBV5-5; 8 nucleotides agree with TRBD2. Trimming removed 1 base from V and 5 bases from J; junction bases left unmatched: 10. The CDR3 runs to 16 residues. Germline V gene sequence: CDR1 SGHKS, CDR2 YYEKEE (reference sequence). Here the CDR3 DNA reads TGTGCCAGCAGCTTGAGGCCCGGAGCGGGAGTGGAGACCCAGTACTTC. Residues: CASSLRPGAGVETQYF.

The CDR3 nucleotides read TGTGCCAGCAGCGTACACCCCGGGACAGGGGGCTCAGCTGGGGCCAACGTCCTGACTTTC. It specifies CASSVHPGTGGSAGANVLTF. The chain has TRBV9 and TRBJ2-6; 12 nucleotides align to TRBD1. This CDR3 has 20 amino acids. CDR1 is SGDLS, CDR2 YYNGEE, per germline. V trimming: 1 base; J trimming: 2 bases; junction bases outside the gene matches: 10.

V is TRBV6-5 and J is TRBJ1-2; D ambiguous. The CDR3 extends over 13 amino acids. Germline V CDR1 and CDR2: MNHEY, SVGAGI. With 3 bases removed from V and 6 bases from J, the gap between germline ends came to 11 bases. The DNA for the CDR3 is TGTGCCAGCAGTTATAACCTTCGGGATGGCTACACCTTC. Amino acids: CASSYNLRDGYTF.

V usage is TRBV4-3 and J usage is TRBJ1-1; no reliable D call. CDR1 and CDR2 from the germline V gene are LGHNA and YSLEER. V lost 0 bases and J 2 bases, leaving 16 bases between the germline ends. This CDR3 contains 17 residues. The CDR3 loop reads CASSQERGPRPNTEAFF. CDR3 DNA sequence: TGCGCCAGCAGCCAAGAAAGAGGGCCAAGGCCTAACACTGAAGCTTTCTTT.

This clone was counted a single time. The rearrangement joins TRBV28 to TRBJ1-2, with D uncertain. The germline gives CDR1 MDHEN, CDR2 SYDVKM. The V end was cut by 6 bases, the J end by 9 bases, with 11 bases between. This CDR3 comprises 11 residues. The CDR3 sequence: CASSTLFSYTF. The CDR3 DNA reads as TGTGCCAGCAGCACCCTATTCAGCTACACCTTC.

V usage is TRBV27 and J usage is TRBJ2-7; 7 bases agree with TRBD2. CDR3 length: 13 amino acids. CDR1 and CDR2 (germline): MNHEY, SMNVEV (reference sequence). V was clipped by 7 bases and J by 3 bases; unmatched bases: 6. The CDR3 here is CASKSSGYYEQYF. For the CDR3, the DNA is TGTGCCAGCAAGTCTAGCGGATACTACGAGCAGTACTTC.

The chain carries TRBV5-1 and TRBJ2-7, with 9 bases fitting TRBD1. With V trimmed by 5 bases and J by 1 base, 10 bases remained unmatched. The CDR3 contains 16 residues. Germline V gene lookup returns CDR1 SGHRS and CDR2 YFSETQ. The CDR3 is CASRPTGTGYSYEQYF. In DNA, the CDR3 is TGCGCCAGCAGACCCACCGGGACAGGGTATTCCTACGAGCAGTACTTC.

This chain joins TRBV5-8 and TRBJ2-3; D is ambiguous. CDR3 length: 12 residues. Germline CDR1 and CDR2: SGHTS and YDEGEE. V lost 4 bases and J lost 6, with 9 bases in between. This chain's CDR3 is CASSAGWDTQYF. As DNA, the CDR3 is TGTGCCAGCAGCGCCGGTTGGGATACGCAGTATTTT.

The V call is TRBV10-3, the J call TRBJ2-1; 11 bases map to TRBD2. Per germline, CDR1 ENHRY and CDR2 SYGVKD. The CDR3 runs 15 residues. V gave up 8 bases and J gave up 4 bases; unmatched junction bases: 7. The CDR3 DNA sequence: TGTGCCATCCGACAAGGGACTAGCGGATACAATGAGCAGTTCTTC. Translated: CAIRQGTSGYNEQFF.

The rearrangement uses TRBV10-2 and TRBJ1-4, with 7 bases aligning to TRBD1. CDR1 is WSHSY and CDR2 is SAAADI in the germline V gene. This CDR3 has 16 amino acids. V was pared by 2 bases and J by 6 bases, with 9 bases of the junction left unmatched. The CDR3 protein is CASSETWTGIDEKLFF. For the CDR3, the DNA is TGCGCCAGCAGTGAGACATGGACAGGAATTGATGAAAAACTGTTTTTT.

The rearrangement links TRBV9 to TRBJ1-1, with D tentatively TRBD1 (5 bases). The V gene's germline CDR1 is SGDLS and CDR2 YYNGEE. CDR3 size: 15 residues. Trimming removed 3 bases from V and 5 bases from J, with 17 bases in between. The CDR3 is CASSDPGLMRTEAFF. CDR3 coding DNA: TGTGCCAGCAGCGATCCGGGACTGATGAGGACTGAAGCTTTCTTT.